Listed below are T cell receptor beta chains from one sample, sequenced in a study of OX40 agonist ivuxolimab in advanced cancers. Clones were read by immunoSEQ multiplex PCR, and TCRdb kept only the in-frame ones, dropping some. The sample consists of about 91,000 clones, around 87% of them appearing once. The source material was CD4+ or CD8+ T cells sorted from blood, sampled in a trial of the OX40 agonist ivuxolimab. The receptor set was obtained from an adult with an advanced solid tumor such as melanoma, head and neck, liver or kidney cancer. Both conserved end residues are part of each CDR3. The D gene is left open where the match is weak. The size of a clone is reported for some rows only, either as once, few or many, or as a class for expanded clones.

V gene	D gene	J gene	clone size	CDR3 DNA	CDR3 protein
TRBV11-2	TRBD1	TRBJ1-4	.	TGTGCCAGCAGCTCGGACAGGGGTTTAGTGGCTAATGAAAAACTGTTTTTT	CASSSDRGLVANEKLFF
TRBV27	TRBD1	TRBJ2-7	once	TGTGCCAGCAGGCAACAGGGGGAGACCTACGAGCAGTACTTC	CASRQQGETYEQYF
TRBV7-2	.	TRBJ2-1	.	TGTGCCAGCAGCTTAGCTCTGGACATCCCTTTGCAGTTCTTC	CASSLALDIPLQFF
TRBV11-2	TRBD2	TRBJ2-1	.	TGTGCCAGCAGCATGGGACTAGCCAAATACAATGAGCAGTTCTTC	CASSMGLAKYNEQFF
TRBV5-1	.	TRBJ1-1	.	TGCGCCAGCAGCATAGGTCCGAACACTGAAGCTTTCTTT	CASSIGPNTEAFF
TRBV5-1	.	TRBJ2-1	.	TGCGCCAGCAGCTTCGGCTACAATGAGCAGTTCTTC	CASSFGYNEQFF
TRBV7-9	TRBD2	TRBJ2-3	.	TGTGCCAGCAGCCAGGACTTCTTAGCGGGGGCAGATACGCAGTATTTT	CASSQDFLAGADTQYF
TRBV28	.	TRBJ1-4	.	TGTGCCAGCAGTTTGAACACCGAAAAACTGTTTTTT	CASSLNTEKLFF
TRBV21-1	.	TRBJ2-5	few	TGTGCCAGCAGCAGGGGGACTAGCAATCAAGAGACCCAGTACTTC	CASSRGTSNQETQYF
TRBV6-1	.	TRBJ1-4	.	TGTGCCAGCAGAGACTTTGCAACTAATGAAAAACTGTTTTTT	CASRDFATNEKLFF
TRBV28	TRBD2	TRBJ2-7	.	TGTGCCAGCATCCCGAGGCGGGGACTAGCGGGAATCTACGAGCAGTACTTC	CASIPRRGLAGIYEQYF
TRBV7-2	TRBD2	TRBJ2-2	once	TGTGCCAGCAGCCCCGGGACTAGCGGAACCACCGGGGAGCTGTTTTTT	CASSPGTSGTTGELFF
TRBV12-5	.	TRBJ2-1	.	TGTGCTAGTGGTTTGGACTCCCTCGGAAACCCCTACAATGAGCAGTTCTTC	CASGLDSLGNPYNEQFF
TRBV2	TRBD2	TRBJ2-2	.	TGTGCCAGCAGTGTGGGACTAGCGGACACCGGGGAGCTGTTTTTT	CASSVGLADTGELFF
TRBV6-1	TRBD1	TRBJ1-1	few	TGTGCCAGCAGTACTCGGGACAGGGGGCGGGATGAAGCTTTCTTT	CASSTRDRGRDEAFF
TRBV9	TRBD2	TRBJ2-3	.	TGTGCCAGCAGCGTAGCGGCGGGAGGGCCCTCTGATACGCAGTATTTT	CASSVAAGGPSDTQYF
TRBV5-4	TRBD1	TRBJ1-1	few	TGTGCCAGCAGCGGGACAGGGGTGGCTTTCTTT	CASSGTGVAFF
TRBV19	.	TRBJ1-2	.	TGTGCCAGTAGTATGGGCCAGCTCTATGGCTACACCTTC	CASSMGQLYGYTF
TRBV4-1	.	TRBJ2-5	.	TGCGCCAGCAGCCAAGAGGCGACAGTGGTAGCGGTAGGGACCCAGTACTTC	CASSQEATVVAVGTQYF
TRBV6-1	.	TRBJ2-7	.	TGTGCCAGCAGTGAAGCTGGGGGGAAGGACGAGCAGTACTTC	CASSEAGGKDEQYF
TRBV5-8	.	TRBJ2-3	.	TGTGCCAGCAGCCTAGGGACGTCGGGGGAAAACACAGATACGCAGTATTTT	CASSLGTSGENTDTQYF
TRBV11-3	TRBD1	TRBJ2-1	.	TGTGCCAGCAGCCCCCGGACAGGGACAGGTGAGCAGTTCTTC	CASSPRTGTGEQFF
TRBV11-3	.	TRBJ2-3	.	TGTGCCAGCAGCTTAGGGCGGATGGGGTCGGAAGATACGCAGTATTTT	CASSLGRMGSEDTQYF
TRBV6-1	.	TRBJ2-7	few	TGTGCCAGCAGTGGTTTGGGACGAATATACGAGCAGTACTTC	CASSGLGRIYEQYF
TRBV6-1	.	TRBJ1-5	.	TGTGCCAGTGGGCCACATTTACCCAATCAGCCCCAGCATTTT	CASGPHLPNQPQHF
TRBV6-5	TRBD1	TRBJ1-1	.	TGTGCCAGCAGTTACTCGTGGGACAGGGGGCACACTGAAGCTTTCTTT	CASSYSWDRGHTEAFF
TRBV7-2	.	TRBJ2-6	.	TGTGCCAGCAGCTTAGGGGTGGCCAACTCTGGGGCCAACGTCCTGACTTTC	CASSLGVANSGANVLTF
TRBV29-1	TRBD1	TRBJ2-6	once	TGCAGCGTTGAACGGGACAGGGGGAACTCTGGGGCCAACGTCCTGACTTTC	CSVERDRGNSGANVLTF
TRBV27	.	TRBJ1-6	.	TGTGCCAGCAGCGCACGGACCACAAGTATCCCCCTCCACTTT	CASSARTTSIPLHF
TRBV11-3	.	TRBJ2-5	.	TGTGCCAGCAGCTTACGGACAGTCCAAGAGACCCAGTACTTC	CASSLRTVQETQYF
TRBV11-3	.	TRBJ1-1	.	TGTGCCAGCAAAAGCGTGGGCAGGGTAAACACTGAAGCTTTCTTT	CASKSVGRVNTEAFF
TRBV29-1	.	TRBJ1-1	.	TGCAGCGGGGGCCAAGCTTTCTTT	CSGGQAFF
TRBV7-9	.	TRBJ2-7	.	TGTGCCAGCAGCTCACCTACTTACGAGCAGTACTTC	CASSSPTYEQYF
TRBV29-1	TRBD2	TRBJ2-3	.	TGCAGCGTTGACGCTAGCGGGATGGGCGATACGCAGTATTTT	CSVDASGMGDTQYF
TRBV6-1	.	TRBJ2-7	.	TGTGCCAGCAGTGAACAGAGGGGATCCTACGAGCAGTACTTC	CASSEQRGSYEQYF
TRBV6-6	.	TRBJ2-6	.	TGTGCCAGCAGTTCGGGGCCGAGCTCTGGGGCCAACGTCCTGACTTTC	CASSSGPSSGANVLTF
TRBV28	TRBD2	TRBJ2-7	few	TGTGCCAGCAGTTCCGCCCCGGGCGGGAGGGCCTTGTCCTACGAGCAGTACTTC	CASSSAPGGRALSYEQYF
TRBV5-1	TRBD2	TRBJ2-1	.	TGCGCCTCGTCCAGCGGACTAGCGGACAATGAGCAGTTCTTC	CASSSGLADNEQFF
TRBV28	.	TRBJ1-1	.	TGTGCCAGCAGTTACCCCATGGGAATAGGGGATACTGAAGCTTTCTTT	CASSYPMGIGDTEAFF
TRBV11-3	.	TRBJ2-1	once	TGTGCCAGCAGTCCCGGGTTGGGGTCCTACAATGAGCAGTTCTTC	CASSPGLGSYNEQFF
TRBV9	TRBD2	TRBJ2-1	.	TGTGCCACCGGGGGGAGCTCCTACAATGAGCAGTTCTTC	CATGGSSYNEQFF
TRBV10-3	TRBD2	TRBJ2-5	few	TGTGCCATCAGTGAGACTAGCGCCGGGGAAGAGACCCAGTACTTC	CAISETSAGEETQYF
TRBV27	.	TRBJ2-1	few	TGTGCCAGCAGTTTTGCAGGGTCCTACAATGAGCAGTTCTTC	CASSFAGSYNEQFF
TRBV29-1	TRBD1	TRBJ1-4	.	TGCAGCGTTGTCGGGACAGAAAATGAAAAACTGTTTTTT	CSVVGTENEKLFF
TRBV9	.	TRBJ2-3	.	TGTGCCAGCAGCGTAGGGGTGGGAGCTACAGATACGCAGTATTTT	CASSVGVGATDTQYF
TRBV23-1	.	TRBJ1-2	.	TGCGCCAGCAGGGGGGGAGGGAGTGGCTACACCTTC	CASRGGGSGYTF
TRBV5-1	.	TRBJ2-3	.	TGCGCCAGCAGCTTGATGTATGGAGATACGCAGTATTTT	CASSLMYGDTQYF